Sequencing of this T cell receptor (beta chain) was carried out in a study of human T cells and chemical hapten exposure. V was clipped by 1 base and J by 1 base; unmatched bases: 0. This CDR3 is 16 amino acids long. The V gene's germline CDR1 is SGHTA and CDR2 FQGNSA. This clonotype was counted only a few times. Time point of the sample: patch test 3, about 24 weeks after DPC sensitization. Noted treatment: therapeutic diphenylcyclopropenone sensitization with weekly scalp DPC. Patients had alopecia, were aged 18 to 70, and were not pregnant. Single cDNA molecules in the library carried unique molecular identifiers attached during preparation. TCRdb re-derived calls from the RACE reads in MiXCR, one entry per CDR3 protein. The sample includes about 120,000 distinct CDR3 sequences, around 10% of them seen just once.

The chain recombines TRBV7-2 with TRBJ2-5, with 13 nucleotides matching TRBD2. The material sequenced was whole blood, taken in connection with sensitization to the hapten diphenylcyclopropenone (DPC). This TCR was sampled from a woman in her forties or fifties with alopecia areata. Some clones in this sample may be carry-over from other donors' samples. The CDR3 region is CASSLGTSGGQETQYF. The CDR3 nucleotides are TGTGCCAGCAGCTTAGGGACTAGCGGGGGCCAAGAGACCCAGTACTTC.